This TCR beta chain was profiled in a study of T-cell memory formation after mild COVID-19. TCRdb called the 5' RACE reads again in MiXCR, with one record for every CDR3 protein. The table has over 500,000 distinct CDR3 sequences, around 15% seen once. The study's findings and limits: CD4/CD8 balance characterized clones contracting day 15 to 85, and CD4+ skew characterized later expanders. Shrinking CD4+ clones were chiefly CM and EM; CD8+ ones were chiefly EMRA.

Turning to this clonotype: Its antigen is as yet unknown.

This receptor was identified in an adult woman who had mild COVID-19 (a few samples of this study predate the infection). Cell type and time point are not known. The sequencing sample was made of PBMCs or a T cell subset sorted from them (not recorded which).

CDR3: CASSVSSGALDTQYF. The CDR3, as DNA: TGTGCCAGCAGCGTCTCTAGCGGGGCATTAGATACGCAGTATTTT. The rearrangement joins TRBV7-8 to TRBJ2-3, with 9 nucleotides matching TRBD2. V dropped 5 bases and J dropped 5; count of bases not matched to a gene: 8. Germline V gives CDR1 SGHVS, CDR2 FQNEAQ. The CDR3 is 15 amino acids.